The clone carrying this T cell receptor beta chain was counted at least ten times. Indicated time point: pre-sensitization, week 0. Treatment noted: therapeutic diphenylcyclopropenone sensitization with weekly scalp DPC. Staff drew blood before applying each patch test. Non-pregnant alopecia patients aged 18 to 70, suitable for DPC therapy. A single record per CDR3 protein comes from TCRdb applying MiXCR to the RACE reads. This sample has more than 300,000 distinct CDR3 sequences, with 5.5% found just once. The record originates from a study of human T cells and chemical hapten exposure. Study-level background: Throughout the roughly 26-week study, diphenylcyclopropenone was applied weekly to the patients' scalps. Epicutaneous patch tests delivered 0.01% DPC to the upper back, with evaluation at 6 days.

This TCR came from a woman between 18 and 30 years old with alopecia areata. Some clones in this sample may be carry-over from other donors' samples. This specimen consisted of whole blood, obtained in connection with sensitization to the hapten diphenylcyclopropenone (DPC).

The DNA for the CDR3 is TGTGCCAGCTCACCAGTAGGTGCAAACACTGAAGCTTTCTTT. It codes for CASSPVGANTEAFF. The chain combines TRBV18 with TRBJ1-1; D not resolved. Trimming took 2 bases from V and 2 from J, leaving 9 bases between them. Germline V CDR1 and CDR2: KGHSH, LQKENI. CDR3 length equals 14 residues. Filled out from reference TRBV18 and TRBJ1-1, the complete variable domain reads NAGVMQNPRHLVRRRGQEARLRCSPMKGHSHVYWYRQLPEEGLKFMVYLQKENIIDESGMPKERFSAEFPKEGPSILRIQQVVRGDSAAYFCASSPVGANTEAFFGQGTRLTVV.